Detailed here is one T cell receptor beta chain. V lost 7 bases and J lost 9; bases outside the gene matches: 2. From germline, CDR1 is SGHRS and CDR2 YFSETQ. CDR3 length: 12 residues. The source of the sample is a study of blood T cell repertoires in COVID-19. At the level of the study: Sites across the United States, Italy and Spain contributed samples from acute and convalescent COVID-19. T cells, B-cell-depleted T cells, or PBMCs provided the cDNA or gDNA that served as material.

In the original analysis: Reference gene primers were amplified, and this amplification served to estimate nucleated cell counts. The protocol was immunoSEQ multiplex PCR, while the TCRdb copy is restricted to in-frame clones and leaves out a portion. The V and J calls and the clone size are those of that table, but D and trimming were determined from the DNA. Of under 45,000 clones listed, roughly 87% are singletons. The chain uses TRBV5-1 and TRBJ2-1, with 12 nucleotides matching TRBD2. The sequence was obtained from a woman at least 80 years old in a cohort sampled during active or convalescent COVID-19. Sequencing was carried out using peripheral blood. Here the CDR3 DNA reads TGCGCCAGCCAACTAGCGGGGGGTGAGCAGTTCTTC. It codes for CASQLAGGEQFF. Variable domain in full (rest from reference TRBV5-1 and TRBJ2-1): KAGVTQTPRYLIKTRGQQVTLSCSPISGHRSVSWYQQTPGQGLQFLFEYFSETQRNKGNFPGRFSGRQFSNSRSEMNVSTLELGDSALYLCASQLAGGEQFFGPGTRLTVL.